Included here is one T cell receptor (beta chain) sequence, with context. The study ran its PCR with 60 Vbeta and 13 Jbeta primers. As processed by the authors: Roughly 10 million shared chains were among tens of millions of unique TCR beta chains counted in a later analysis. Assay used: immunoSEQ multiplex PCR; TCRdb lists only in-frame clones, some missing. Clone size and the V and J calls come from that table; the DNA yielded D and trimming. The table shows about 130,000 clones, with 65% to 90% occurring only once. This sample stems from a study of cytomegalovirus exposure and HLA in healthy donors. V dropped 5 bases and J dropped 1; count of bases not matched to a gene: 6. In germline, CDR1 is SEHNR, CDR2 FQNEAQ (reference sequence). The CDR3 is made up of 15 amino acids.

The clonotype comes from a girl aged 2 to 10 in good health and CMV-seronegative. The sample taken for sequencing was PBMCs. This chain uses TRBV7-9 with TRBJ2-5, with TRBD1 matching 8 bases. The CDR3 sequence is CASSTGDRGQETQYF. For the CDR3, the DNA is TGTGCCAGCAGCACAGGAGACAGGGGCCAAGAGACCCAGTACTTC.